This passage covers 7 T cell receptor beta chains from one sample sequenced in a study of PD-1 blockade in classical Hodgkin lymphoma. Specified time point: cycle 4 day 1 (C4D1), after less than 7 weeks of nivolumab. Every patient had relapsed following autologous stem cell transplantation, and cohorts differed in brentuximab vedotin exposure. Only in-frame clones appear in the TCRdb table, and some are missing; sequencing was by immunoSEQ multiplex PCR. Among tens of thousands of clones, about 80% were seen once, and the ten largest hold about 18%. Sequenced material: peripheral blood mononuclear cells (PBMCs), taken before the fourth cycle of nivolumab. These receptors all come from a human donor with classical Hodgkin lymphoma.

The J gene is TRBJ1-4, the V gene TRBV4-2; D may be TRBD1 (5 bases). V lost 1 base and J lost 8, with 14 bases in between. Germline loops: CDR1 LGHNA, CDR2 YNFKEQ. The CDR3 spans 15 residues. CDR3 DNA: TGTGCCAGCAGCCAAGGGGGAGGGGATGGGGAAAAACTGTTTTTT. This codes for CASSQGGGDGEKLFF.

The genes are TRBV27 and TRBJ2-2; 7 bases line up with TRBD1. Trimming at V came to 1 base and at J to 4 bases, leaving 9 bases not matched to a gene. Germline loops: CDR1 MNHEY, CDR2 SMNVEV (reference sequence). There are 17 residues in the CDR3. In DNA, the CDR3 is TGTGCCAGCAGTTTATTCCCCAAGACAGGGCGCACCGGGGAGCTGTTTTTT. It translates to CASSLFPKTGRTGELFF.

CDR3 nucleotides: TGTGCCAGCAGTTTAGGGGGGACTAATTCACCCCTCCACTTT. Residues: CASSLGGTNSPLHF. V and J are TRBV28 and TRBJ1-6; a possible D gene is TRBD1 (5 bases). Trimming removed 2 bases from V and 6 bases from J, with 8 bases in between. This CDR3 is built from 14 residues. Germline loops: CDR1 MDHEN, CDR2 SYDVKM.

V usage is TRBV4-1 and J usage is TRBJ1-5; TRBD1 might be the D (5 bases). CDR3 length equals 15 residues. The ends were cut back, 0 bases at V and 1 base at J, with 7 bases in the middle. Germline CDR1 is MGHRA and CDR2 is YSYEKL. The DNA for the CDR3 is TGCGCCAGCAGCCAAGACCAGGGCAGCAATCAGCCCCAGCATTTT. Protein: CASSQDQGSNQPQHF.

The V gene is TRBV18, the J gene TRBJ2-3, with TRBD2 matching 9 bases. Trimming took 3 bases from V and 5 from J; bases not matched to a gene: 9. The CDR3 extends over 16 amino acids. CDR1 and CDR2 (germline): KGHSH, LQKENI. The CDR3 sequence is CASSPPLGGGGDTQYF. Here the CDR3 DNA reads TGTGCCAGCTCACCCCCCTTGGGCGGGGGGGGAGATACGCAGTATTTT. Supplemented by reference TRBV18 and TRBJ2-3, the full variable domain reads NAGVMQNPRHLVRRRGQEARLRCSPMKGHSHVYWYRQLPEEGLKFMVYLQKENIIDESGMPKERFSAEFPKEGPSILRIQQVVRGDSAAYFCASSPPLGGGGDTQYFGPGTRLTVL.

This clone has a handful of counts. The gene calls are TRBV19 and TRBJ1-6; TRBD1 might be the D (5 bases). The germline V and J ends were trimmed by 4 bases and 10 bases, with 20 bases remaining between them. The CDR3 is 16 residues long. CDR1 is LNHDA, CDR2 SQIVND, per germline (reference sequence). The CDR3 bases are TGTGCCAGTAGTACGGGGCCGGGGGATAAGGGGTCACCCCTCCACTTT. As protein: CASSTGPGDKGSPLHF.

The DNA for the CDR3 is TGTGCCTGGGCGGCCCCGGGACCACCCAACTATGGCTACACCTTC. Translation gives CAWAAPGPPNYGYTF. This chain joins TRBV30 and TRBJ1-2; TRBD1 might be the D (5 bases). The CDR3 is 15 residues long. Germline assignment: CDR1 GTSNPN and CDR2 SVGIG (reference sequence). Between the trimmed V and J ends, which lost 5 bases and 2 bases, there was a span of 18 bases. Drawing the rest from reference TRBV30 and TRBJ1-2, the complete variable domain is SQTIHQWPATLVQPVGSPLSLECTVEGTSNPNLYWYRQAAGRGLQLLFYSVGIGQISSEVPQNLSASRPQDRQFILSSKKLLLSDSGFYLCAWAAPGPPNYGYTFGSGTRLTVV.